The 23 T cell receptor beta chains below were found in one sample sequenced in a study of T cells in women clearing cervical HPV infection. Assay: immunoSEQ multiplex PCR; the TCRdb copy retains only in-frame clones and omits some. The data show 20,000 to 25,000 clones, and the top ten clones hold roughly 2.5%. Sequencing input: blood buffy coat. The receptors here all came from a woman between 18 and 70 years old with a cervical HPV16 infection that either progressed to CIN3+ or cleared (not recorded which).

CDR3 amino acids: CASSPGGYNEQFF. The covered CDR3 bases are TGTGCCAGCAGTCCCGGGGGCTACAATGAG. The rearrangement links TRBV11-3 to TRBJ2-1; tentatively, D is TRBD2 (6 bases). The missing CDR3 end, 3 residues past where the read stops, is filled in from the germline J gene. The CDR3 spans 13 residues. Germline-derived CDR1 and CDR2 are SGHNT and YENEEA. The V and J ends lost 6 bases and 3 bases respectively, with 9 bases between them.

Comment on this clone: The DNA ends 3 residues before the CDR3 does, and the rest of the CDR3 is filled in from the germline J gene. The V call is TRBV29-1, the J call TRBJ1-2; D gene uncertain. CDR1 is SQVTM and CDR2 is ANQGSEA in the germline V gene. This CDR3 contains 15 residues. V was cut by 3 bases and J by 3 bases, with 17 bases left in between. The CDR3 DNA, read in part, is TGCAGCGTTGACTCCCCCTGGCAGGAGCACTATGGC. Translating it yields CSVDSPWQEHYG. The whole CDR3 region reads CSVDSPWQEHYGYTF.

Concerning this clone: The read finishes 3 residues shy of the CDR3 end, and the germline J gene is used to complete it. J is TRBJ1-2 and V is TRBV5-5, with a tentative D call TRBD1 (6 bases). Trimming cost V 0 bases and J 7 bases, with 13 bases left between them. The CDR3 is made up of 14 amino acids. The germline V gene has CDR1 SGHKS and CDR2 YYEKEE (reference sequence). CDR3 amino acids: CASSLAWDTFGYTF. The part of the CDR3 DNA that was read is TGTGCCAGCAGCTTGGCCTGGGACACATTTGGC.

About this clone itself: Read data end 3 residues before the CDR3 end; the end is taken from the germline J gene. The J gene is TRBJ1-2, the V gene TRBV5-1; possibly TRBD1 for D (6 bases). Germline values: CDR1 SGHRS, CDR2 YFSETQ. The CDR3 totals 15 residues. Trimming removed 0 bases from V and 6 bases from J, with 15 bases in between. The sequenced CDR3 bases are TGCGCCAGCAGCTTGGAATTGGGCAGGGACAATGGC. Its translation is CASSLELGRDNG. In full, the CDR3 reads CASSLELGRDNGYTF.

In the case of this clone: Coverage ceases 3 residues before the CDR3 finishes, and the germline J gene fills in the end. V gene TRBV20-1 combines with J gene TRBJ2-1; 12 bases map to TRBD2. The J segment lost 5 bases and the V segment lost 5 bases, leaving 10 bases of the junction unmatched. In germline, CDR1 is DFQATT, CDR2 SNEGSKA (reference sequence). The CDR3 runs 16 residues. The CDR3 reads CSALRLAGDSNNEQFF. The sequenced part of the CDR3 DNA is TGCAGTGCTCTAAGACTAGCGGGAGACTCGAACAATGAG.

Note on this clone: The read ends 3 residues early relative to the CDR3; the germline J gene fills the gap. The rearrangement joins TRBV7-9 to TRBJ1-4, with 9 nucleotides matching TRBD1. This CDR3 has 14 residues. J lost 5 bases, V lost 5 bases, and 3 bases had no gene match. Germline values: CDR1 SEHNR, CDR2 FQNEAQ (reference sequence). The CDR3 region is CASSVGQGNEKLFF. CDR3 DNA (partial): TGTGCCAGCAGCGTAGGACAGGGGAATGAAAAA.

With regard to this clone: Read coverage stops 3 residues before the CDR3 terminus; the germline J gene supplies the remainder. The genes are TRBV5-1 and TRBJ2-7, with D maybe TRBD1 (5 bases). CDR1 and CDR2 from the germline V gene are SGHRS and YFSETQ. The ends were cut back, 0 bases at V and 2 bases at J, with 9 bases in the middle. The CDR3 loop spans 14 amino acids. The CDR3 DNA, read in part, is TGCGCCAGCAGCTTGGATTGGGGCCCCTACGAG. Its translation is CASSLDWGPYE. The entire CDR3 sequence reads CASSLDWGPYEQYF.

Concerning this clone: The read halts 3 residues ahead of the CDR3 end, with the missing end drawn from the germline J gene. The chain has TRBV29-1 and TRBJ1-2, with D hard to call. The V end was cut by 3 bases, the J end by 7 bases, with 9 bases between. This CDR3 has 11 residues. Germline lookup yields CDR1 SQVTM and CDR2 ANQGSEA. The CDR3 DNA, read in part, is TGCAGCGTTGAGAGTGGTAGTGGC. It encodes CSVESGSG. In full, the CDR3 is CSVESGSGYTF.

The CDR3 protein is CASSLEPDRYEQYF. The CDR3 bases that were read are TGTGCCAGCAGCTTAGAGCCGGACAGATACGAG. V is TRBV7-9 and J is TRBJ2-7; maybe TRBD1 (6 bases). The CDR3 end falls 3 residues outside the read, so it is completed with the germline J gene. Trimming shortened V by 1 base and J by 4 bases, and 11 bases separated the two germline ends. CDR1 and CDR2 from the germline V gene are SEHNR and FQNEAQ (reference sequence). The CDR3 consists of 14 residues.

In the case of this clone: Read data end 3 residues before the CDR3 end; the end is taken from the germline J gene. V gene TRBV2 combines with J gene TRBJ2-1, with TRBD2 matching 13 bases. After removal of 6 bases from V and 1 base from J, the junction contained 3 bases not matched to a gene. Germline loops: CDR1 SNHLY, CDR2 FYNNEI. The CDR3 runs to 16 residues. CDR3 DNA (partial): TGTGCCAGCAGGGGACTAGCGGGGCCTTCCTACAATGAG. This translates into CASRGLAGPSYNE. The entire CDR3 is CASRGLAGPSYNEQFF. Together with reference TRBV2 and TRBJ2-1, the CDR3 gives the full variable domain: EPEVTQTPSHQVTQMGQEVILRCVPISNHLYFYWYRQILGQKVEFLVSFYNNEISEKSEIFDDQFSVERPDGSNFTLKIRSTKLEDSAMYFCASRGLAGPSYNEQFFGPGTRLTVL.

As for this clone: The read stops 3 residues short of the end of the CDR3; the missing end is completed from the germline J gene. V gene TRBV27 combines with J gene TRBJ1-1, with D uncertain. The CDR3 contains 14 residues. CDR1 and CDR2 (germline): MNHEY, SMNVEV (reference sequence). The covered CDR3 bases are TGTGCCAGCAGTCCCCTAGGGAGGACGGGGAAA. It is translated as CASSPLGRTGK. The entire CDR3 protein is CASSPLGRTGKAFF.

A word on this clone: The DNA ends 3 residues before the CDR3 does, and the rest of the CDR3 is filled in from the germline J gene. This sequence joins TRBV11-2 and TRBJ1-3; 10 bases fit TRBD1. Looked up from germline, CDR1 is SGHAT and CDR2 is FQNNGV. The V gene end was trimmed by 5 bases and the J gene end by 2 bases; junction bases not matched to a gene: 3. There are 15 residues in the CDR3. The CDR3 bases that were read are TGTGCCAGCAGCCACGGGACAGGGGCTGGAAACACC. Encoded protein: CASSHGTGAGNT. In full, the CDR3 reads CASSHGTGAGNTIYF. Combining the CDR3 with reference TRBV11-2 and TRBJ1-3 gives the whole variable domain EAGVAQSPRYKIIEKRQSVAFWCNPISGHATLYWYQQILGQGPKLLIQFQNNGVVDDSQLPKDRFSAERLKGVDSTLKIQPAKLEDSAVYLCASSHGTGAGNTIYFGEGSWLTVV.

Details on this clone: The read finishes 3 residues shy of the CDR3 end, and the germline J gene is used to complete it. The V gene is TRBV30, the J gene TRBJ2-4; 10 bases are a match to TRBD1. Germline V gives CDR1 GTSNPN, CDR2 SVGIG (reference sequence). The CDR3 runs 15 residues. CDR3: CAWSVRTGGRYGQYF. The sequenced part of the CDR3 DNA is TGTGCCTGGAGTGTACGGACAGGGGGGAGATATGGT.

About this clone: The read halts 3 residues ahead of the CDR3 end, with the missing end drawn from the germline J gene. The chain joins TRBV11-1 to TRBJ2-3; the match to TRBD2 covers 8 bases. CDR3 length equals 15 residues. The trim removed 5 bases at V and 5 bases at J, leaving 9 bases unmatched. In germline, CDR1 is SGHAT, CDR2 FQDESV (reference sequence). The CDR3: CASSPRRSGGDTQYF. Partial CDR3 DNA: TGTGCCAGCAGCCCCCGCAGGAGCGGGGGAGATACG.

On this clone: The read ends 3 residues early relative to the CDR3; the germline J gene fills the gap. J is TRBJ2-5 and V is TRBV29-1; no firm D call. CDR1 and CDR2 (germline): SQVTM, ANQGSEA. V was shortened by 3 bases and J by 1 base, with 9 bases between the two germline ends. This CDR3 is 13 amino acids long. The CDR3 loop reads CSVEFQSQETQYF. The covered CDR3 bases are TGCAGCGTTGAGTTTCAGAGCCAAGAGACC.

With regard to this clone: Coverage ceases 3 residues before the CDR3 finishes, and the germline J gene fills in the end. This chain connects TRBV7-6 to TRBJ2-4, with TRBD1 as a possible D gene (6 bases). The V gene lost 5 bases and the J gene lost 7 bases, with 12 bases spanning the gap. This CDR3 is built from 13 residues. Per germline, CDR1 SGHVS and CDR2 FNYEAQ. The CDR3 protein is CASSAYDRNIQYF. CDR3 DNA (partial): TGTGCCAGCAGCGCCTACGACAGGAACATT.

Details on this clone: The DNA ends 3 residues before the CDR3 does, and the rest of the CDR3 is filled in from the germline J gene. The chain uses TRBV2 and TRBJ1-1, with D possibly matching TRBD1 (6 bases). The CDR3 runs 13 residues. With 4 bases removed from V and 1 base from J, the gap between germline ends came to 7 bases. CDR1 is SNHLY and CDR2 is FYNNEI in the germline V gene. CDR3 DNA (partial): TGTGCCAGCAGTGGGGGGCGGAACACTGAA. It encodes CASSGGRNTE. The CDR3 in full is CASSGGRNTEAFF. The whole variable domain, filled in from reference TRBV2 and TRBJ1-1, reads EPEVTQTPSHQVTQMGQEVILRCVPISNHLYFYWYRQILGQKVEFLVSFYNNEISEKSEIFDDQFSVERPDGSNFTLKIRSTKLEDSAMYFCASSGGRNTEAFFGQGTRLTVV.

As to this clone: The missing CDR3 end, 3 residues past where the read stops, is filled in from the germline J gene. This sequence joins TRBV19 and TRBJ2-7, with a weak D call TRBD1 (7 bases). V lost 9 bases, J lost 3 bases, and 18 bases lay in between. CDR1 and CDR2 (germline): LNHDA, SQIVND (reference sequence). CDR3 size: 14 residues. The CDR3 region is CASRYQGGSYEQYF. Partial CDR3 DNA: TGTGCCAGCCGATACCAGGGGGGAAGCTACGAG.

The CDR3 bases that were read are TGTGCCAGCAGCGTTTCTGGGACAGGGGATGAAAAA. Amino acid sequence: CASSVSGTGDEK. In full, the CDR3 reads CASSVSGTGDEKLFF. This rearrangement joins TRBV9 to TRBJ1-4; 10 bases match TRBD1. The CDR3 end lies 3 residues beyond the end of the read and is filled in from the germline J gene. J gave up 6 bases and V 2 bases, and 4 bases lay outside the gene matches. This CDR3 is 15 amino acids long. CDR1 and CDR2 (germline): SGDLS, YYNGEE.

In regard to this clone: The junction departs from the called germline gene at one end, perhaps through a read error. The CDR3 end lies 3 residues beyond the end of the read and is filled in from the germline J gene. Within the sample, other DNA sequences also encode this same CDR3. This chain links TRBV20-1 with TRBJ1-3; 9 nucleotides align to TRBD1. The CDR3 extends over 14 amino acids. Germline-derived CDR1 and CDR2 are DFQATT and SNEGSKA (reference sequence). The CDR3 loop reads CSAEQGARGNTIYF. The covered CDR3 bases are TGCAGTGCAGAACAGGGGGCGCGTGGAAACACG.

CDR3 in amino acids: CASSSQFGSSGQYF. The CDR3 DNA, read in part, is TGTGCCAGCAGCTCCCAATTCGGTTCGTCTGGT. This sequence joins TRBV7-9 and TRBJ2-4, with D unresolved. The observed sequence ends 3 residues before the CDR3 terminus, with the missing tail filled in from the germline J gene. The CDR3 loop spans 14 amino acids. Per the germline V gene, CDR1 is SEHNR and CDR2 is FQNEAQ (reference sequence).

CDR3 loop: CASRPGQGASGANVLFF. Incomplete CDR3 DNA: TGTGCCAGTAGGCCGGGACAGGGGGCTTCTGGGGCCAACGTG. The genes are TRBV19 and TRBJ2-2; TRBD1 agrees at 12 bases. The read stops 3 residues short of the end of the CDR3; the missing end is completed from the germline J gene. CDR3 length equals 17 residues. Germline V gene data show CDR1 as LNHDA and CDR2 as SQIVND (reference sequence).

With regard to this clone: The read comes to an end 3 residues before the CDR3 does, leaving the germline J gene to fill in the end. The chain employs TRBV19 and TRBJ1-2; D may be TRBD1 (5 bases). V was trimmed by 9 bases and J by 4 bases, leaving 18 bases between them. Germline CDR1 is LNHDA and CDR2 is SQIVND (reference sequence). This CDR3 has 14 residues. The CDR3: CARATEMIRYGYTF. Partial CDR3 DNA: TGTGCCAGGGCGACAGAGATGATCCGCTATGGC.